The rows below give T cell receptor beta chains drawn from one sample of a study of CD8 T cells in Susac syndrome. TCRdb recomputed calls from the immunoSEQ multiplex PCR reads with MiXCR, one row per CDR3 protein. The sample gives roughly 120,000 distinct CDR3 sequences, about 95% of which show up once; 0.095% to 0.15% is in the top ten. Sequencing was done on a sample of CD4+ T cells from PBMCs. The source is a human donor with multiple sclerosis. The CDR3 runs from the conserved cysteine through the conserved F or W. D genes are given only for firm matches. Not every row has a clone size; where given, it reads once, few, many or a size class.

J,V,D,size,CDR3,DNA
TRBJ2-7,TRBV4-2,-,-,CASSQFPGLSSYEQYF,TGTGCCAGCAGCCAATTTCCGGGACTCTCCTCCTACGAGCAGTACTTC
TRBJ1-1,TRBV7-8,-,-,CASSFAERAEAFF,TGTGCCAGCAGCTTCGCCGAGAGGGCTGAAGCTTTCTTT
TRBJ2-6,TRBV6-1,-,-,CASGPFSGANVLTF,TGTGCCAGCGGACCATTCTCTGGGGCCAACGTCCTGACTTTC
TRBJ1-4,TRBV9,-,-,CASSVSGTTNEKLFF,TGTGCCAGCAGCGTCTCAGGGACAACTAATGAAAAACTGTTTTTT
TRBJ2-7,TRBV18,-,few,CASSPTGSSYEQYF,TGTGCCAGCTCACCAACAGGGAGCTCCTACGAGCAGTACTTC
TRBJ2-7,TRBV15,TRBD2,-,CATSRESFKLAGIGVSYEQYF,TGTGCCACCAGCAGAGAGAGTTTTAAACTAGCGGGAATTGGGGTCTCCTACGAGCAGTACTTC
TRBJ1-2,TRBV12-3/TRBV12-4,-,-,CASSLSGGGNYGYTF,TGTGCCAGCAGTTTGTCCGGGGGTGGAAACTATGGCTACACCTTC
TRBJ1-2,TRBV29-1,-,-,CSVSPGPISPRGARYGYTF,TGCAGCGTGTCCCCAGGGCCGATTTCACCGCGAGGTGCACGCTATGGCTACACCTTC
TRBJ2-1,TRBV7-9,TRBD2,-,CASSPLLAGKFDEQFF,TGTGCCAGCAGCCCCCTACTAGCGGGAAAGTTCGATGAGCAGTTCTTC
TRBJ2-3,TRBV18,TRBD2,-,CASSPPMAGGFADTQYF,TGTGCCAGCTCACCACCGATGGCGGGAGGGTTCGCAGATACGCAGTATTTT
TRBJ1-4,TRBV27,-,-,CASSLSFGRATNEKLFF,TGTGCCAGCAGTTTATCTTTTGGGCGTGCAACTAATGAAAAACTGTTTTTT
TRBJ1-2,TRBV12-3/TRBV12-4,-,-,CASTPGRANYGYTF,TGTGCCAGCACCCCGGGGCGGGCTAACTATGGCTACACCTTC
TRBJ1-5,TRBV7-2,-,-,CASSLEDQPQHF,TGTGCCAGCAGCTTAGAAGACCAGCCCCAGCATTTT
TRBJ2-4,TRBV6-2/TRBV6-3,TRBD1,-,CASSYPDRRNIQYF,TGTGCCAGCAGTTACCCGGACAGGCGGAACATTCAGTACTTC
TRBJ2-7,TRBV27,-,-,CARTTVTYEQYF,TGTGCCAGGACTACGGTTACCTACGAGCAGTACTTC
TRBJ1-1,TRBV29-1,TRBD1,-,CSVVEGTVEAFF,TGCAGCGTCGTCGAGGGGACAGTGGAGGCTTTCTTT
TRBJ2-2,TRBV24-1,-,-,CATGGPKTGELFF,TGTGCCACCGGGGGACCGAAAACCGGGGAGCTGTTTTTT
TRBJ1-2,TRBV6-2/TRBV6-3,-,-,CASSSRQATNF,TGTGCCAGCAGTTCCCGACAGGCGACCAACTTC
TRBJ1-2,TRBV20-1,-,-,CSAIVGTGANYGYTF,TGCAGTGCTATAGTAGGAACAGGAGCTAACTATGGCTACACCTTC
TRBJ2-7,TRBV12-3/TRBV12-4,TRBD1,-,CASSFGQANSYEQYF,TGTGCCAGCAGTTTTGGACAGGCTAACTCCTACGAGCAGTACTTC
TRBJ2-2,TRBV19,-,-,CASSKRTGRTGELFF,TGTGCCAGTAGTAAACGAACAGGGCGGACCGGGGAGCTGTTTTTT
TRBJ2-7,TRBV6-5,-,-,CASRGTLTYEQYF,TGTGCCTCCCGGGGTACACTCACCTACGAGCAGTACTTC
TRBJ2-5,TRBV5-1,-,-,CASSLEFRDNQETQYF,TGCGCCAGCAGCTTGGAGTTCCGGGATAACCAAGAGACCCAGTACTTC
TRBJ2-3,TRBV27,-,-,CASSSEGGTDTQYF,TGTGCCAGCAGTTCCGAGGGGGGCACAGATACGCAGTATTTT
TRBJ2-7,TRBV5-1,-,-,CASSLLGGGPDEQYF,TGCGCCAGCAGCTTGTTAGGCGGTGGGCCGGACGAGCAGTACTTC
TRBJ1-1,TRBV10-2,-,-,CASSQEYAPQAFF,TGCGCCAGCAGCCAAGAGTACGCCCCGCAAGCTTTCTTT
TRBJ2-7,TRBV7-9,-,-,CASSLGTTSSYEQYF,TGTGCCAGCAGCTTAGGGACCACTAGCTCCTACGAGCAGTACTTC
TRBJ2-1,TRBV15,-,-,CATSRDYTGKFF,TGTGCCACCAGCAGAGATTATACAGGAAAATTCTTC
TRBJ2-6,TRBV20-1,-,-,CSAIVLSGANVLTF,TGCAGTGCTATAGTCCTCTCTGGGGCCAACGTCCTGACTTTC
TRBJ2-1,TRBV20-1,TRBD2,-,CSARLAGYNEQFF,TGCAGTGCTCGACTAGCGGGCTACAATGAGCAGTTCTTC
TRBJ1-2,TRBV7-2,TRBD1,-,CASSPGLGGAYSGYTF,TGTGCCAGCAGCCCGGGTTTAGGGGGCGCGTATAGTGGCTACACCTTC
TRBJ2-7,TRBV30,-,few,CAWSVGGVAYEQYF,TGTGCCTGGAGTGTAGGCGGGGTTGCCTACGAGCAGTACTTC
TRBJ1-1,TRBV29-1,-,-,CSADEAFF,TGCAGCGCTGACGAGGCTTTCTTT
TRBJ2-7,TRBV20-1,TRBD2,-,CSATPRGRGREQYF,TGCAGTGCTACACCTAGAGGGAGGGGTAGGGAGCAGTACTTC
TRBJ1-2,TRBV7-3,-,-,CASSLDDDGYGYTF,TGTGCCAGCAGCTTAGACGATGACGGCTATGGCTACACCTTC
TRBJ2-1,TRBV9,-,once,CASSVESYGEQFF,TGTGCCAGCAGCGTGGAGTCTTATGGCGAGCAGTTCTTC
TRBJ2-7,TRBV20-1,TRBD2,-,CSARDLGTSSYEQYF,TGCAGTGCTAGAGATCTCGGGACTAGCTCTTACGAGCAGTACTTC
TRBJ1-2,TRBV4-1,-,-,CASSQGESRAGYTF,TGCGCCAGCAGCCAAGGGGAAAGCAGAGCAGGCTACACCTTC
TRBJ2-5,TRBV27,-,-,CASSRDGLRETQYF,TGTGCCAGCAGTAGGGACGGCCTTAGAGAGACCCAGTACTTC
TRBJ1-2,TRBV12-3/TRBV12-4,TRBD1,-,CASTSLSSGGGGYTF,TGTGCCAGCACCTCTTTGTCCTCAGGGGGAGGTGGCTACACCTTC
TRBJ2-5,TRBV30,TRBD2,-,CAWASGGAGETQYF,TGTGCCTGGGCTAGCGGGGGGGCTGGCGAGACCCAGTACTTC
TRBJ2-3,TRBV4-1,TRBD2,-,CASSQQPGGSTDTQYF,TGCGCCAGCAGCCAACAGCCGGGGGGAAGCACAGATACGCAGTATTTT
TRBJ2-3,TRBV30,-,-,CAWTLGPSTQYF,TGTGCCTGGACCCTGGGCCCTTCGACGCAGTATTTT
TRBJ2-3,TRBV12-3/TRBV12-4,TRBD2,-,CASSPSGSDTDTQYF,TGTGCCAGCAGTCCTAGCGGGAGCGACACAGATACGCAGTATTTT
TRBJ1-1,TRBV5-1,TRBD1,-,CASSVGQGTEAFF,TGCGCCAGCAGCGTGGGACAGGGCACTGAAGCTTTCTTT
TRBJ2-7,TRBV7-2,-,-,CASSLVAPVYEQYF,TGTGCCAGCAGCTTAGTAGCCCCCGTCTACGAGCAGTACTTC
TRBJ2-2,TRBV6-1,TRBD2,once,CASRGPSGGRRELFF,TGTGCCAGCAGGGGCCCTAGCGGGGGGAGGCGGGAGCTGTTTTTT
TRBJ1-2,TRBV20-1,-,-,CSARHDGYTF,TGCAGTGCTAGACACGATGGCTACACCTTC
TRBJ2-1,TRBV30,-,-,CAWSVMRGSSYNEQFF,TGTGCCTGGAGTGTCATGAGGGGAAGCTCCTACAATGAGCAGTTCTTC
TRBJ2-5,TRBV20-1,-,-,CSARDGKQTTHQETQYF,TGCAGTGCTAGAGATGGTAAACAGACAACCCACCAAGAGACCCAGTACTTC
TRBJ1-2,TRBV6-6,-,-,CASSYPGVYGYTF,TGTGCCAGCAGTTATCCGGGGGTTTATGGCTACACCTTC
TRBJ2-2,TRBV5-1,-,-,CAAGAAGNTGELFF,TGCGCAGCGGGTGCAGCGGGGAACACCGGGGAGCTGTTTTTT